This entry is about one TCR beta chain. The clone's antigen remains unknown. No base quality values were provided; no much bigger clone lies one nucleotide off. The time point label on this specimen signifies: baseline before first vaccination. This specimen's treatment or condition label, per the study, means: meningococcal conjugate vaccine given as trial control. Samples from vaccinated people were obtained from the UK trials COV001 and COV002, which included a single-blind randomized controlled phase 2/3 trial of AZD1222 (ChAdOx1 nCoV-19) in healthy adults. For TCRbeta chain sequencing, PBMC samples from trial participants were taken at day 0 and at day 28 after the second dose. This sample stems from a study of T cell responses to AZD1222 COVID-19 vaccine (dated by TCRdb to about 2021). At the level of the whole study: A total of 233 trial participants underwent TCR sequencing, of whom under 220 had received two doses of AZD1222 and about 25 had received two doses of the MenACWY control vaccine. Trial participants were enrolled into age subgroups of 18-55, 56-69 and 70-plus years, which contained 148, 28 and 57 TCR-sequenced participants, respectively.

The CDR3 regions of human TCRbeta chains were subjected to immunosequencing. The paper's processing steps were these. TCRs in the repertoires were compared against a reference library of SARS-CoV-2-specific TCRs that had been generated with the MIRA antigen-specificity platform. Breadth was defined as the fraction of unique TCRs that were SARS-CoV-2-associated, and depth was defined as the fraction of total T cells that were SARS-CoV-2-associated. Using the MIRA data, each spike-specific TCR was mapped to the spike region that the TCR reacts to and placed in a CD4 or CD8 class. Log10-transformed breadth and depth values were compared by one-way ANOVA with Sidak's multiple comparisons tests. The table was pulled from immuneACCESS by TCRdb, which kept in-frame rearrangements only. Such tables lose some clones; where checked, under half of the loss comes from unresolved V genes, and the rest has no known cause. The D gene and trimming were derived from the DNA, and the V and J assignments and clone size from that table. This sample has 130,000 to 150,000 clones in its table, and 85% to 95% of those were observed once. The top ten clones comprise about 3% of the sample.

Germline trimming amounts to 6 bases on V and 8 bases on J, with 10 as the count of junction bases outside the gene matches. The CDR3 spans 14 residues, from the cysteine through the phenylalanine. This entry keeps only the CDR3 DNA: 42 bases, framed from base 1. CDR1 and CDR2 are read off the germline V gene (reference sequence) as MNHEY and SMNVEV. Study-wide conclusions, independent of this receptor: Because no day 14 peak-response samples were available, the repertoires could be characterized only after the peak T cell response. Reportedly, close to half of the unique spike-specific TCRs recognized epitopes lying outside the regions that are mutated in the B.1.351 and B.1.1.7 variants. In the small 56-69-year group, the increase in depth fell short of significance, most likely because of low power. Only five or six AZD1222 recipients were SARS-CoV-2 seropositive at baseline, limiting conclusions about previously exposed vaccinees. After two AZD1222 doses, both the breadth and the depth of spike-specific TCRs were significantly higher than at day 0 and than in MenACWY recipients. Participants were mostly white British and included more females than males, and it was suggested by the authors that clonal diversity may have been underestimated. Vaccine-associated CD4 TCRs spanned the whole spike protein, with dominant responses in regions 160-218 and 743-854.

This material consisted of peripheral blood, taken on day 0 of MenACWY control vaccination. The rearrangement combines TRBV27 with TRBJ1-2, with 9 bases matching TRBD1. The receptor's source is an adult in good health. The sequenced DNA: TGTGCCAGCAGAGGGACAGGGTGGGGCGGGGGCTACACCTTC. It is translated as CASRGTGWGGGYTF.